These 7 T cell receptor beta chains originate from one sample sequenced in a study of blood T cells in healthy people across ages. It was with a sample-barcoded 5' primer and a J-beta primer mix that a second PCR of roughly 6 to 12 cycles was run. One entry per CDR3 protein results from TCRdb running MiXCR on the 5' RACE reads. The sample has approximately 800,000 distinct CDR3 sequences; roughly 64% are singletons. The sample taken for sequencing was blood. Receptors were obtained from a man aged 25-45 years in good health.

The CDR3 spells CASSLESVVADTDTQYF. CDR3 bases: TGCGCCAGCAGCTTGGAGTCAGTCGTAGCGGACACAGATACGCAGTATTTT. This chain uses TRBV5-1 with TRBJ2-3, with D possibly TRBD2 on 6 matching bases. The CDR3 runs to 17 residues. Germline V gene data show CDR1 as SGHRS and CDR2 as YFSETQ. The ends were cut back, 0 bases at V and 2 bases at J, with 16 bases in the middle.

J is TRBJ2-1 and V is TRBV7-9, with 10 bases aligning to TRBD2. CDR1 and CDR2 (germline): SEHNR, FQNEAQ (reference sequence). There are 16 residues in the CDR3. The J segment lost 9 bases and the V segment lost 4 bases, leaving 12 bases of the junction unmatched. The CDR3 spells CASSSTRAGGPTEQFF. CDR3 in DNA: TGTGCCAGCAGCTCCACTAGAGCGGGAGGGCCCACTGAGCAGTTCTTC.

The chain couples TRBV5-1 to TRBJ2-2; the match to TRBD1 covers 7 bases. The trim removed 4 bases at V and 4 bases at J, leaving 10 bases unmatched. This CDR3 has 16 amino acids. The germline V gene encodes CDR1 SGHRS and CDR2 YFSETQ. CDR3 residues: CASSPNIDRATGELFF. In nucleotides, the CDR3 is TGCGCCAGCAGCCCCAATATTGACAGGGCCACCGGGGAGCTGTTTTTT. The variable domain in full, with the rest retrieved from reference TRBV5-1 and TRBJ2-2, is KAGVTQTPRYLIKTRGQQVTLSCSPISGHRSVSWYQQTPGQGLQFLFEYFSETQRNKGNFPGRFSGRQFSNSRSEMNVSTLELGDSALYLCASSPNIDRATGELFFGEGSRLTVL.

This clonotype was counted between two and nine times. The chain couples TRBV4-2 to TRBJ2-7, with D uncertain. The V and J ends lost 0 bases and 2 bases respectively, with 14 bases between them. The CDR3 is made up of 16 amino acids. CDR1 LGHNA and CDR2 YNFKEQ come from the germline V gene. The CDR3 DNA is TGTGCCAGCAGCCAAGATTTCGGCGCGTCGGCCTACGAGCAGTACTTC. Its protein is CASSQDFGASAYEQYF.

This clonotype was seen a handful of times. The J gene is TRBJ2-5, the V gene TRBV12-3 or TRBV12-4; D possibly corresponds to TRBD2 (6 bases). The closer fit of TRBJ2-7 to the DNA end suggests the J call may be wrong. The CDR3 is made up of 14 amino acids. In DNA form, the CDR3 reads TGTGCCAGCAGTTTACAGGGACTTTGGTACGAGCAGTACTTC. This sequence encodes CASSLQGLWYEQYF.

The V gene is TRBV21-1, the J gene TRBJ2-1; TRBD1 reflects the table's D call only, with no check against the DNA. TRBV21-1 is a listed pseudogene. There are 19 residues in the CDR3. CDR3 DNA sequence: TGTGCCAGCAGCAAAGTGGGGGGGTGGGACGCCAGCTCCTACAATGAGCAGTTCTTC. Translating it yields CASSKVGGWDASSYNEQFF.

This clonotype has a handful of counts. The chain carries TRBV7-9 and TRBJ1-2; D ambiguous. The CDR3 is made up of 17 amino acids. CDR1 and CDR2 (germline): SEHNR, FQNEAQ (reference sequence). The V and J ends lost 3 bases and 3 bases respectively, with 20 bases between them. CDR3 sequence reads: CASSFGVPLGGDYGYTF. For the CDR3, the DNA is TGTGCCAGCAGCTTCGGGGTCCCCCTAGGTGGGGACTATGGCTACACCTTC.